The 18 T cell receptor beta chains below come from one sample, sequenced in a study of shared clonotypes between healthy human individuals. Clones were sequenced by immunoSEQ multiplex PCR, and TCRdb holds only the in-frame ones, with some missing. This sample has about 2 million clones, with approximately 95% found just once. Sample: naive CD4+ T cells sorted from blood. Subset denoted: CD45RA+ positively selected. The receptor source for this set is a man younger than 35 in good health.

Notes on this clone: Other DNA sequences from this sample encode an identical CDR3 as well. The rearrangement links TRBV7-9 to TRBJ2-5; unclear D gene. From germline, CDR1 is SEHNR and CDR2 FQNEAQ (reference sequence). V shed 5 bases and J shed 5 bases, with 12 bases lying between them. The CDR3 runs to 13 residues. The CDR3 bases are TGTGCCAGCAGCCTCTTATCTGGGGAGACCCAGTACTTC. As protein: CASSLLSGETQYF.

The CDR3 DNA sequence: TGCGCCAGCAGCTTGCGGGAAACTAGCCTGAGATACAATGAGCAGTTCTTC. Amino acids: CASSLRETSLRYNEQFF. The chain links TRBV5-1 to TRBJ2-1; tentatively, D is TRBD2 (6 bases). The CDR3 contains 17 residues. CDR1 and CDR2 (germline): SGHRS, YFSETQ. The V and J ends lost 1 base and 4 bases respectively, with 18 bases between them. Drawing the rest from reference TRBV5-1 and TRBJ2-1, the complete variable domain is KAGVTQTPRYLIKTRGQQVTLSCSPISGHRSVSWYQQTPGQGLQFLFEYFSETQRNKGNFPGRFSGRQFSNSRSEMNVSTLELGDSALYLCASSLRETSLRYNEQFFGPGTRLTVL.

The rearrangement links TRBV5-1 to TRBJ1-2, with 9 bases that match TRBD1. The J segment lost 8 bases and the V segment lost 0 bases, leaving 8 bases of the junction unmatched. The germline V gene encodes CDR1 SGHRS and CDR2 YFSETQ. This CDR3 is 15 amino acids long. The CDR3 sequence is CASSLAPGQGWGYTF. The CDR3, as DNA: TGCGCCAGCAGCTTGGCCCCGGGACAGGGATGGGGCTACACCTTC.

The chain links TRBV4-2 to TRBJ1-5; perhaps TRBD1 as D (5 bases). CDR3 length: 16 residues. CDR1 is LGHNA and CDR2 is YNFKEQ in the germline V gene. Trimming cost V 0 bases and J 1 base, with 10 bases left between them. The CDR3, as DNA: TGTGCCAGCAGCCAAGATTCCAGGGCGAGCAATCAGCCCCAGCATTTT. Translating it yields CASSQDSRASNQPQHF.

The rearrangement links TRBV4-3 to TRBJ2-1; D call uncertain. The germline V and J ends were trimmed by 4 bases and 0 bases, with 22 bases remaining between them. Germline CDR1 reads LGHNA; CDR2 reads YSLEER. The CDR3 loop spans 19 amino acids. The CDR3 spells CASSPRFRAAEGSYNEQFF. CDR3 nucleotides: TGCGCCAGCAGCCCACGTTTCCGGGCCGCGGAAGGCTCCTACAATGAGCAGTTCTTC.

J is TRBJ1-2 and V is TRBV30; D is perhaps TRBD1 (6 bases). CDR1 GTSNPN and CDR2 SVGIG come from the germline V gene (reference sequence). Trimming pared 2 bases from V and 10 bases from J, leaving 14 bases between. The CDR3 totals 12 residues. The DNA of the CDR3 is TGTGCCTGGAGTACAACAGGGCCTCCCTACACCTTC. It specifies CAWSTTGPPYTF. The entire variable domain, with the rest obtained from reference TRBV30 and TRBJ1-2, is as follows: SQTIHQWPATLVQPVGSPLSLECTVEGTSNPNLYWYRQAAGRGLQLLFYSVGIGQISSEVPQNLSASRPQDRQFILSSKKLLLSDSGFYLCAWSTTGPPYTFGSGTRLTVV.

The V call is TRBV10-3, the J call TRBJ2-5; 8 bases fit TRBD2. The CDR3 is made up of 16 amino acids. V shed 3 bases, J shed 7 bases, and the junction held 13 bases outside the gene matches. The germline V gene encodes CDR1 ENHRY and CDR2 SYGVKD. This chain's CDR3 is CAISDGGTGGPGTQYF. The CDR3 DNA sequence: TGTGCCATCAGTGATGGTGGTACGGGGGGGCCCGGGACCCAGTACTTC.

This clone was recorded once. The V gene is TRBV15, the J gene TRBJ1-1, with TRBD1 identical over 9 bases. CDR1 is LNHNV and CDR2 is YYDKDF in the germline V gene (reference sequence). The V gene end was trimmed by 8 bases and the J gene end by 3 bases; junction bases not matched to a gene: 7. The CDR3 covers 14 residues. CDR3 in DNA: TGTGCCACCTGCCGAGACAGGGGGTACACTGAAGCTTTCTTT. This gives the protein CATCRDRGYTEAFF.

This chain links TRBV28 with TRBJ2-1, with D maybe TRBD2 (6 bases). Looked up from germline, CDR1 is MDHEN and CDR2 is SYDVKM. V was trimmed by 6 bases and J by 10 bases, leaving 16 bases between them. This CDR3 contains 13 residues. The CDR3 DNA is TGTGCCAGCAGCCCTCTGACTAGATCCGAGCAGTTCTTC. Amino acid sequence: CASSPLTRSEQFF.

This chain links TRBV28 with TRBJ1-1; D perhaps matches TRBD1 (6 bases). Germline CDR1 and CDR2: MDHEN and SYDVKM. Trimming left V 7 bases short and J 4 bases short, with 13 bases between. This CDR3 region has 13 residues. As DNA, the CDR3 is TGTGCCAGCAACCCACAGGGTACCACTGAAGCTTTCTTT. This translates into CASNPQGTTEAFF.

The V call is TRBV5-1, the J call TRBJ1-3; 7 positions agree with TRBD1. Germline CDR1 reads SGHRS; CDR2 reads YFSETQ. Germline trimming cut 7 bases from V and 1 base from J; bases unmatched to any gene: 14. The length of the CDR3 is 17 residues. CDR3 nucleotides: TGCGCCAGCCGACAGGGTCCGACAGACCATTCTGGAAACACCATATATTTT. This encodes CASRQGPTDHSGNTIYF.

This clone appeared a few times. The same CDR3 is also encoded by other DNA sequences in this sample. This rearrangement joins TRBV6-1 to TRBJ2-2; 7 nucleotides agree with TRBD1. Per the germline V gene, CDR1 is MNHNS and CDR2 is SASEGT. V shed 4 bases and J 1 base; nucleotides not matched to a gene: 0. The CDR3 runs 14 residues. CDR3 in DNA: TGTGCCAGCAGTGGGACAGGGAACACCGGGGAGCTGTTTTTT. The encoded protein is CASSGTGNTGELFF.

The V and J genes are TRBV10-1 and TRBJ2-3; D may be TRBD2 (6 bases). Germline-derived CDR1 and CDR2 are WNHNN and SYGVQD (reference sequence). V was pared by 7 bases and J by 6 bases, with 14 bases between. The CDR3 is 13 amino acids. This chain's CDR3 is CASNPGTGDTQYF. The CDR3 nucleotides read TGCGCCAGCAACCCCGGGACTGGGGATACGCAGTATTTT.

A single count supports this clone. V gene TRBV5-4 combines with J gene TRBJ2-7, with TRBD1 matching 7 bases. Germline V lookup: CDR1 SGHNT, CDR2 YYREEE (reference sequence). Trimming at V came to 4 bases and at J to 2 bases, leaving 6 bases not matched to a gene. This CDR3 is 14 amino acids long. In DNA form, the CDR3 reads TGTGCCAGCAGCATCGTCGACAGGGCCTACGAGCAGTACTTC. It codes for CASSIVDRAYEQYF.

The CDR3 loop is CASMKNTEAFF. As DNA, the CDR3 is TGTGCCAGCATGAAGAACACTGAAGCTTTCTTT. The genes are TRBV25-1 and TRBJ1-1, with D hard to call. Trimming removed 7 bases from V and 1 base from J, with 4 bases in between. The V gene's germline CDR1 is MGHDK and CDR2 SYGVNS. The CDR3 extends over 11 amino acids.

V is TRBV14 and J is TRBJ1-1; no definite D call. The CDR3 is 13 residues long. V was pared by 1 base and J by 4 bases, with 7 bases between. Looked up from germline, CDR1 is SGHDN and CDR2 is FVKESK. In DNA form, the CDR3 reads TGTGCCAGCAGCCAAGCGCTCGGCACTGAAGCTTTCTTT. As protein: CASSQALGTEAFF.

Comments on this clone: Other DNA sequences within the sample encode an identical CDR3. The J gene is TRBJ2-5, the V gene TRBV5-1; no reliable D call. This CDR3 spans 15 amino acids. V was pared by 0 bases and J by 0 bases, with 9 bases between. Germline-derived CDR1 and CDR2 are SGHRS and YFSETQ. The CDR3 DNA reads as TGCGCCAGCAGCTTGGCGATAGGGTACCAAGAGACCCAGTACTTC. It yields the protein CASSLAIGYQETQYF.

V and J are TRBV5-8 and TRBJ2-3; D perhaps matches TRBD2 (5 bases). Trimming left V 0 bases short and J 6 bases short, with 20 bases between. This CDR3 is 17 amino acids long. Germline values: CDR1 SGHTS, CDR2 YDEGEE. The DNA for the CDR3 is TGTGCCAGCAGCTTGGAGCTCGACTACCAAAGACGGGATACGCAGTATTTT. This codes for CASSLELDYQRRDTQYF.